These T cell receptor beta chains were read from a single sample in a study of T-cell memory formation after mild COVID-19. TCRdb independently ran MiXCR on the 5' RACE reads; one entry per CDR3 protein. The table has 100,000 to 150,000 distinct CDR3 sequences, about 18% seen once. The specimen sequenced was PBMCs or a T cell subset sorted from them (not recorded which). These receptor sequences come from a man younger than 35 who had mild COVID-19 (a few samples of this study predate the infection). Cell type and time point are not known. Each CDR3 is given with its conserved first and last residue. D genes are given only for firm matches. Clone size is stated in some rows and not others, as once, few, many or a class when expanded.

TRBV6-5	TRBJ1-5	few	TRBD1	CASSQNRGLFNQPQHF	TGTGCCAGCAGTCAGAACAGGGGGCTCTTCAATCAGCCCCAGCATTTT
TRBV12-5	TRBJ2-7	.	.	CASGLEGFNEQYF	TGTGCTAGTGGTTTGGAGGGGTTCAACGAGCAGTACTTC
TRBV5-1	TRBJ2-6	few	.	CASSLEGSGANVLTF	TGCGCCAGCAGCTTGGAGGGTAGTGGGGCCAACGTCCTGACTTTC
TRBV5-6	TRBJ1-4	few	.	CASSFGPGKLFF	TGTGCCAGCAGCTTTGGACCTGGAAAACTGTTTTTT
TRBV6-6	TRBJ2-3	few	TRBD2	CASRAPGGSTDTQYF	TGTGCCAGCAGGGCCCCGGGGGGTAGCACAGATACGCAGTATTTT
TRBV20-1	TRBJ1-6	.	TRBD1	CSAPTGGINSPLHF	TGCAGTGCTCCGACAGGGGGCATAAATTCACCCCTCCACTTT
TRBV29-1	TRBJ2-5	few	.	CSVSGGTAQSAAGPQYF	TGCAGCGTTTCTGGGGGGACAGCCCAATCCGCCGCTGGACCCCAGTACTTC
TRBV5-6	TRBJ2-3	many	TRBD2	CASSALSGGAFTQYF	TGTGCCAGCAGCGCCCTTAGCGGGGGGGCCTTTACGCAGTATTTT
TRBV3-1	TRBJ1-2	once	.	CASSQASLYGYTF	TGTGCCAGCAGCCAAGCCAGTCTCTATGGCTACACCTTC
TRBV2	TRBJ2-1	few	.	CASSLGGKENEQFF	TGTGCCAGCAGTCTTGGGGGAAAGGAGAATGAGCAGTTCTTC
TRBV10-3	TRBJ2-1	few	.	CAISSTAEGNNEQFF	TGTGCCATCAGTTCAACAGCGGAGGGGAACAATGAGCAGTTCTTC
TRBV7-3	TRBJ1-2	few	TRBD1	CASSPGQENYGYTF	TGTGCCAGCAGCCCGGGACAGGAGAACTATGGCTACACCTTC
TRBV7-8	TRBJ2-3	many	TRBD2	CASSLAPSGGSVITDTQYF	TGTGCCAGCAGCTTAGCGCCTAGCGGGGGGTCCGTCATCACAGATACGCAGTATTTT
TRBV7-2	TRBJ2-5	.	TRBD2	CASSLWQLAGGETQYF	TGTGCCAGCAGCTTATGGCAACTAGCGGGGGGAGAGACCCAGTACTTC
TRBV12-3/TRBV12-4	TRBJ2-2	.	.	CASSWVLNGELFF	TGTGCCAGCAGTTGGGTTCTTAACGGGGAGCTGTTTTTT
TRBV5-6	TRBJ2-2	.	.	CASSFSLVPNTGELFF	TGTGCCAGCAGCTTCTCCCTAGTTCCTAACACCGGGGAGCTGTTTTTT
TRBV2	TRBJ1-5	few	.	CASTPDTHQPQHF	TGTGCCAGCACCCCGGACACTCATCAGCCCCAGCATTTT
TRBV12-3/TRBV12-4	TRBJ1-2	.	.	CASTIERAARGYTF	TGTGCCAGCACCATAGAAAGGGCCGCGAGGGGCTACACCTTC
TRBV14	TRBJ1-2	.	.	CASSQDLGYGYTF	TGTGCCAGCAGCCAAGACCTGGGGTATGGCTACACCTTC
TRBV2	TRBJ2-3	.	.	CASSEQGDTQYF	TGTGCCAGCAGTGAACAGGGAGATACGCAGTATTTT